Listed here are 5 T cell receptor beta chains from one sample, sequenced in a study of blood T cell repertoires in COVID-19. Generated by immunoSEQ multiplex PCR, the TCRdb table keeps only in-frame clones and is missing some. The table lists roughly 200,000 clones, around 80% of them singletons. The sequencing input was peripheral blood. These receptors originate from a woman over 75 with active or convalescent COVID-19.

The J gene is TRBJ1-4, the V gene TRBV2; 7 bases match TRBD1. Per germline, CDR1 SNHLY and CDR2 FYNNEI. This CDR3 spans 14 amino acids. The trim removed 6 bases at V and 7 bases at J, leaving 8 bases unmatched. CDR3 in amino acids: CASRRDSGSEKLFF. The CDR3 DNA reads as TGTGCCAGCAGACGGGACAGCGGTTCTGAAAAACTGTTTTTT. Combining the CDR3 with reference TRBV2 and TRBJ1-4 gives the whole variable domain EPEVTQTPSHQVTQMGQEVILRCVPISNHLYFYWYRQILGQKVEFLVSFYNNEISEKSEIFDDQFSVERPDGSNFTLKIRSTKLEDSAMYFCASRRDSGSEKLFFGSGTQLSVL.

The V and J genes are TRBV10-2 and TRBJ1-5, with 8 nucleotides matching TRBD1. The V gene's germline CDR1 is WSHSY and CDR2 SAAADI. The CDR3 covers 14 residues. The V segment lost 6 bases and the J segment 4 bases; nucleotides outside the gene matches: 5. The CDR3, as DNA: TGCGCCAGCAGAGGACAGGGTGAAAATCAGCCCCAGCATTTT. Its translation: CASRGQGENQPQHF.

The chain employs TRBV6-5 and TRBJ1-1; perhaps TRBD1 as D (6 bases). V was clipped by 4 bases and J by 1 base, with 10 bases between them. CDR3 length equals 14 residues. From germline, CDR1 is MNHEY and CDR2 SVGAGI. CDR3 DNA: TGTGCCAGCAGTTCACAGGGTTGGAACACTGAAGCTTTCTTT. Protein product: CASSSQGWNTEAFF.

This clone has just a few counts. This chain links TRBV6-1 with TRBJ1-5, with TRBD1 identical over 10 bases. Per the germline V gene, CDR1 is MNHNS and CDR2 is SASEGT. The CDR3 is made up of 14 amino acids. The ends lost 6 bases at V and 6 bases at J; junction bases unmatched: 5. The CDR3: CASRLTGGSQPQHF. The CDR3 nucleotides read TGTGCCAGCAGATTGACAGGGGGCAGTCAGCCCCAGCATTTT.

This chain joins TRBV6-4 and TRBJ1-2, with 12 bases identical to TRBD1. Trimming removed 7 bases from V and 3 bases from J; junction bases left unmatched: 12. There are 17 residues in the CDR3. Germline V gene data show CDR1 as MRHNA and CDR2 as SNTAGT. The CDR3 reads CASNQAGTGGGDYGYTF. Written as DNA, the CDR3 is TGTGCCAGCAACCAAGCCGGGACAGGGGGCGGCGACTATGGCTACACCTTC.